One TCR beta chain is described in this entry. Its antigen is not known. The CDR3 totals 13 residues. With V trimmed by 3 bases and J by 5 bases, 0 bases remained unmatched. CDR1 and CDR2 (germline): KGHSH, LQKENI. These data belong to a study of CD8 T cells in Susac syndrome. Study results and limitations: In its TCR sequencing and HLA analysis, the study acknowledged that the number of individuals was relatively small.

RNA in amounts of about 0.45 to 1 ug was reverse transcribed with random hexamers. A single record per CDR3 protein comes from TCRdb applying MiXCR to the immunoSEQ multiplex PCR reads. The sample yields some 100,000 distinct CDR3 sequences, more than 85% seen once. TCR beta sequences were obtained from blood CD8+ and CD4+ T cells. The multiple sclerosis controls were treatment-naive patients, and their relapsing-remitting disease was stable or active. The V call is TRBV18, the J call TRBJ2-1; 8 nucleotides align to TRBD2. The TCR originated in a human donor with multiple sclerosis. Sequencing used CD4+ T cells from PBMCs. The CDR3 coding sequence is TGTGCCAGCTCACCGGGACTAGACAATGAGCAGTTCTTC. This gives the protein CASSPGLDNEQFF.